The 14 T cell receptor beta chains presented below share a single source sample, sequenced in a study of shared clonotypes between healthy human individuals (dated by TCRdb to about 2020). CD8 naive samples were obtained by positive selection for CCR7 among CD45RO-negative cells, yielding a CD45RA+CCR7+ population from which TemRA cells were excluded. The library relied on the immunoSEQ multiplex PCR assay. This is the immuneACCESS table as TCRdb keeps it, with only in-frame sequences that have V and J called. A part of the clones is gone; compared with another copy, unresolved V genes explain less than half, and the rest is unexplained. This sample gives around 620,000 clones in total; roughly 95% of them show up just once. The ten largest make up over 0.095% of the sample. The source material was naive CD8+ T cells sorted from blood. What the cell subset or site label conveys for this sample: CD45RA+CCR7+. These receptor sequences come from a woman aged 30 to 39 in good health.

This clone is a singleton in its sample. The DNA for the CDR3 is TGTGCCAGCAGCCCCGGCATCAGGTCGGGGAACGAGCAGTACTTC. Its translation is CASSPGIRSGNEQYF. The chain joins TRBV13 to TRBJ2-7; the D gene is possibly TRBD2 (5 bases). This CDR3 comprises 15 residues. CDR1 PRHDT and CDR2 FYEKMQ come from the germline V gene (reference sequence). V was trimmed by 5 bases and J by 5 bases, leaving 19 bases between them.

About this clone: An end of the junction does not agree with germline; a read error may underlie this. Other nucleotide sequences in the sample specify the same CDR3. The V and J genes are TRBV28 and TRBJ2-7; D not certain. In germline, CDR1 is MDHEN, CDR2 SYDVKM. This CDR3 comprises 13 residues. The DNA of the CDR3 is TGTGCCAGTAGTTTCGACAATTCCTACGAGCAGTACTTC. Translation gives CASSFDNSYEQYF. Full variable domain (remainder filled in from reference TRBV28 and TRBJ2-7): DVKVTQSSRYLVKRTGEKVFLECVQDMDHENMFWYRQDPGLGLRLIYFSYDVKMKEKGDIPEGYSVSREKKERFSLILESASTNQTSMYLCASSFDNSYEQYFGPGTRLTVT.

The chain employs TRBV28 and TRBJ2-7, with 7 bases matching TRBD1. This CDR3 spans 13 amino acids. Germline V gene data show CDR1 as MDHEN and CDR2 as SYDVKM. V was clipped by 3 bases and J by 4 bases; unmatched bases: 3. The CDR3 region has the DNA TGTGCCAGCAGTTTCCTGACAGGGTACGAGCAGTACTTC. Protein product: CASSFLTGYEQYF.

The V call is TRBV27, the J call TRBJ2-7; D may be TRBD1 (5 bases). The V gene lost 11 bases and the J gene lost 5 bases, with 13 bases spanning the gap. The CDR3 totals 11 residues. CDR1 is MNHEY, CDR2 SMNVEV, per germline (reference sequence). The CDR3 coding sequence is TGTGCCTCCTACTCAGGGAACGAGCAGTACTTC. Translating gives CASYSGNEQYF.

Here the CDR3 reads CASSSGPGAQETQYF. The CDR3 DNA is TGTGCCAGTAGTTCGGGTCCGGGGGCCCAAGAGACCCAGTACTTC. The chain couples TRBV19 to TRBJ2-5, with D possibly being TRBD1 or TRBD2 (6 bases each). The CDR3 is 15 amino acids. Germline assignment: CDR1 LNHDA and CDR2 SQIVND (reference sequence). The ends were cut back, 5 bases at V and 1 base at J, with 14 bases in the middle. Complete variable domain (other parts from reference TRBV19 and TRBJ2-5): DGGITQSPKYLFRKEGQNVTLSCEQNLNHDAMYWYRQDPGQGLRLIYYSQIVNDFQKGDIAEGYSVSREKKESFPLTVTSAQKNPTAFYLCASSSGPGAQETQYFGPGTRLLVL.

CDR3 nucleotides: TGCGCCAGCAGCCAAGTTTCCCCTGGTCCAATTTCGGGATACGCTGAAGCTTTCTTT. This gives the protein CASSQVSPGPISGYAEAFF. This chain joins TRBV4-1 and TRBJ1-1; D is unresolved. Germline V gives CDR1 MGHRA, CDR2 YSYEKL. Trimming pared 1 base from V and 6 bases from J, leaving 27 bases between. CDR3 length equals 19 residues.

V gene TRBV11-2 combines with J gene TRBJ1-2, with TRBD1 as a possible D gene (5 bases). V lost 2 bases, J lost 6 bases, and 16 bases lay in between. This CDR3 comprises 15 residues. Germline CDR1 reads SGHAT; CDR2 reads FQNNGV. CDR3 sequence (DNA): TGTGCCAGCAGCTTAACCCCAGGGTCGGGGGATGGCTACACCTTC. It translates to CASSLTPGSGDGYTF.

J is TRBJ2-1 and V is TRBV27, with 7 bases fitting TRBD1. CDR3 size: 15 residues. V shed 4 bases, J shed 2 bases, and the junction held 5 bases outside the gene matches. CDR1 is MNHEY, CDR2 SMNVEV, per germline (reference sequence). The CDR3 DNA reads TGTGCCAGCAGTTCGACAGGGAACCCCTACAATGAGCAGTTCTTC. Its protein product is CASSSTGNPYNEQFF.

This chain uses TRBV27 with TRBJ2-5; D gene ambiguous. The V gene's germline CDR1 is MNHEY and CDR2 SMNVEV (reference sequence). The germline V and J ends were trimmed by 2 bases and 2 bases, with 6 bases remaining between them. The CDR3 loop spans 13 amino acids. The CDR3 protein is CASSLVGQETQYF. The CDR3 DNA reads TGTGCCAGCAGTTTAGTAGGTCAAGAGACCCAGTACTTC.

The rearrangement links TRBV27 to TRBJ2-6; D assignment may be TRBD1 or TRBD2 (5 bases each). Germline CDR1 reads MNHEY; CDR2 reads SMNVEV (reference sequence). V shed 7 bases and J shed 1 base, with 17 bases lying between them. The CDR3 extends over 17 amino acids. The CDR3 nucleotides are TGTGCCAGCAAAAACGTGGGGGTCGGGTCTGGGGCCAACGTCCTGACTTTC. This gives the protein CASKNVGVGSGANVLTF.

The chain links TRBV7-9 to TRBJ2-5; 10 bases fit TRBD2. Germline values: CDR1 SEHNR, CDR2 FQNEAQ (reference sequence). J lost 1 base, V lost 2 bases, and 1 base had no gene match. This CDR3 is 15 amino acids long. The CDR3 protein is CASSLRTSGQETQYF. In DNA, the CDR3 is TGTGCCAGCAGCTTAAGGACTAGCGGCCAAGAGACCCAGTACTTC.

The chain combines TRBV11-2 with TRBJ2-1; D remains unclear. Germline V gene lookup returns CDR1 SGHAT and CDR2 FQNNGV. Trimming shortened V by 7 bases and J by 5 bases, and 15 bases separated the two germline ends. The CDR3 consists of 14 residues. CDR3 sequence reads: CASNPRATNNEQFF. In nucleotides, the CDR3 is TGTGCCAGCAACCCCCGGGCTACGAACAATGAGCAGTTCTTC.

The rearrangement uses TRBV27 and TRBJ2-7, with D uncertain. CDR1 and CDR2 from the germline V gene are MNHEY and SMNVEV (reference sequence). V was cut by 2 bases and J by 5 bases, with 13 bases left in between. The CDR3 length is 14 residues. This chain's CDR3 is CASSLRQPENEQYF. CDR3 DNA sequence: TGTGCCAGCAGTTTAAGGCAGCCTGAAAACGAGCAGTACTTC.

The rearrangement links TRBV19 to TRBJ2-2; D gene uncertain. Deletions cut 1 base from V and 3 bases from J, with 12 bases between. This CDR3 is 16 amino acids long. Germline CDR1 LNHDA, CDR2 SQIVND (reference sequence). As DNA, the CDR3 is TGTGCCAGTAGTATAGGTCCGGGTACGGACACCGGGGAGCTGTTTTTT. Encoded protein: CASSIGPGTDTGELFF.